The next 23 T cell receptor beta chains were all read from a single sample in a study of regulatory T cells in long-lasting Graves disease. Indicated time point: newly diagnosed GD, antithyroid drugs for less than 3 months. The authors made the TCR library using RNA they extracted from PBMCs. iRepertoire HTBI primers and Arm-PCR of CDR3 regions built TCR beta libraries. MiXCR, run by TCRdb on the multiplex PCR reads, gives a single entry per CDR3 protein. The profile shows some 250,000 distinct CDR3 sequences, about 17% of them singletons. The sample was also reused in another study, on T cells in Graves' hyperthyroidism and ophthalmopathy.

The sample was peripheral blood mononuclear cells (PBMCs), taken at new diagnosis, from a patient treated with antithyroid drugs. The receptors come from a woman aged 30 to 39 with Graves disease.

The table lists this clonotype with many counts. V and J are TRBV3-1 and TRBJ2-7, with D possibly matching TRBD2 (5 bases). The CDR3 sequence is 17 residues long. The germline V gene encodes CDR1 LGHDT and CDR2 YNNKEL (reference sequence). V lost 5 bases and J lost 7, with 27 bases in between. The DNA for the CDR3 is TGTGCCAGCAGCGCAAGTATGGTAGGACCCATCCGCGGGGAGCAGTACTTC. Protein sequence: CASSASMVGPIRGEQYF.

This clonotype was detected many times. The chain carries TRBV7-2 and TRBJ2-1; D is ambiguous. The germline V gene has CDR1 SGHTA and CDR2 FQGNSA. This CDR3 region has 14 residues. V was cut by 2 bases and J by 10 bases, with 15 bases left in between. The CDR3 DNA sequence: TGTGCCAGCAGCTTATTGATTGGCGGCACGGAGCAGTTCTTC. The encoded protein is CASSLLIGGTEQFF.

This clonotype was recorded a few times. The rearrangement links TRBV12-3 or TRBV12-4 to TRBJ2-1, with 15 nucleotides matching TRBD2. J gave up 9 bases and V 6 bases, and 9 bases lay outside the gene matches. The CDR3 has 16 residues. As DNA, the CDR3 is TGTGCCAGCAGCCCCGGACTAGCGGGGGGGCTTGGTGAGCAGTTCTTC. Protein: CASSPGLAGGLGEQFF.

On this clonotype: This may be a read error: a much more frequent sequence differs by one nucleotide. The rearrangement links TRBV4-1 to TRBJ2-4; D is ambiguous. Matching the DNA end better, TRBJ1-2 makes the J call doubtful. The germline CDR1 and CDR2 sequences are MGHRA and YSYEKL. CDR3 length equals 13 residues. Here the CDR3 reads CASSPQMGCGYTF. The CDR3, as DNA: TGCGCCAGCAGCCCACAAATGGGCTGTGGCTACACCTTC.

The sample holds many counts of this clonotype. The chain has TRBV5-1 and TRBJ2-5; D is perhaps TRBD2 (5 bases). Germline V lookup: CDR1 SGHRS, CDR2 YFSETQ. This CDR3 contains 13 residues. Trimming removed 4 bases from V and 5 bases from J, with 12 bases in between. The CDR3 protein is CASSTGWRETQYF. CDR3 DNA: TGCGCCAGCAGCACGGGGTGGCGTGAGACCCAGTACTTC.

In its sample, this clonotype was seen many times. At one boundary the junction diverges from the germline segment, which might be a read error. The chain links TRBV5-1 to TRBJ2-7; 11 nucleotides align to TRBD1. Germline CDR1 SGHRS, CDR2 YFSETQ. The CDR3 is made up of 14 amino acids. The CDR3 DNA reads as TGTGCCAGCAGCCTAGGGACAGGGGGCTACGAGCAGTACTTC. Protein product: CASSLGTGGYEQYF. The full variable domain, with the rest looked up from reference TRBV5-1 and TRBJ2-7, is KAGVTQTPRYLIKTRGQQVTLSCSPISGHRSVSWYQQTPGQGLQFLFEYFSETQRNKGNFPGRFSGRQFSNSRSEMNVSTLELGDSALYLCASSLGTGGYEQYFGPGTRLTVT.

The table lists this clonotype with a few counts. A read error may explain this, as a much larger clone is one base away. The chain joins TRBV7-9 to TRBJ1-6; no clear D. The CDR3 loop spans 13 amino acids. From germline, CDR1 is SEHNR and CDR2 FQNEAQ (reference sequence). The CDR3 DNA reads TGTGTCAGCAGCTCCGAAGGGTCAGGCCCCTTCCACTTT. This sequence encodes CVSSSEGSGPFHF.

This clonotype was recorded at least ten times. The rearrangement uses TRBV18 and TRBJ2-7; D might be TRBD1 (6 bases). In germline, CDR1 is KGHSH, CDR2 LQKENI. The CDR3 is made up of 15 amino acids. Between the trimmed V and J ends, which lost 2 bases and 3 bases, there was a span of 14 bases. CDR3 DNA sequence: TGTGCCAGCTCACCAGAACTAACAGGGAACTACGAGCAGTACTTC. This gives the protein CASSPELTGNYEQYF.

This clonotype was detected only a few times. The V call is TRBV6-1, the J call TRBJ2-2; D is perhaps TRBD2 (5 bases). The CDR3 is 15 residues long. Per germline, CDR1 MNHNS and CDR2 SASEGT. Trimming shortened V by 7 bases and J by 0 bases, and 12 bases separated the two germline ends. The CDR3 DNA reads as TGTGCCAGCAATTTAGGAGGTACGAACACCGGGGAGCTGTTTTTT. It encodes CASNLGGTNTGELFF.

In this sample, this clonotype turned up a few times. J is TRBJ2-2 and V is TRBV7-9, with 7 bases that match TRBD1. Germline values: CDR1 SEHNR, CDR2 FQNEAQ (reference sequence). The V segment lost 5 bases and the J segment 3 bases; nucleotides outside the gene matches: 9. There are 16 residues in the CDR3. The CDR3 here is CASSSRDRAYTGELFF. The CDR3 coding sequence is TGTGCCAGCAGCAGCCGGGACAGAGCATACACCGGGGAGCTGTTTTTT.

This clonotype has ten or more counts. At one of its ends the junction is not consistent with the germline gene, which may arise from a read error. This sequence joins TRBV2 and TRBJ1-5, with a possible D match to TRBD1 (5 bases). From germline, CDR1 is SNHLY and CDR2 FYNNEI. This CDR3 comprises 14 residues. CDR3 coding DNA: TGCGCCAGCAGCCCCGAGGGGTTCAATCAGCCCCAGCATTTT. Its translation: CASSPEGFNQPQHF.

Many counts were recorded for this clonotype. DNA for the CDR3: TGTGCCAGCAGTTACCCTCCTTCGGGTGGGGGCGAGCAGTACTTC. Encoded protein: CASSYPPSGGGEQYF. The J gene is TRBJ2-7, the V gene TRBV6-5; D could derive from TRBD1 or TRBD2 (5 bases each). V was cut by 2 bases and J by 6 bases, with 17 bases left in between. Germline assignment: CDR1 MNHEY and CDR2 SVGAGI. The CDR3 has 15 residues.

This clonotype has ten or more counts. The chain joins TRBV6-1 to TRBJ1-2, with 8 bases matching TRBD1. CDR3 size: 15 residues. V shed 5 bases, J shed 2 bases, and the junction held 7 bases outside the gene matches. Germline CDR1 is MNHNS and CDR2 is SASEGT. This chain's CDR3 is CASSTRQGSNYGYTF. The CDR3 region has the DNA TGTGCCAGCAGTACCCGACAGGGGTCCAACTATGGCTACACCTTC.

V usage is TRBV29-1 and J usage is TRBJ1-1; 10 bases are shared with TRBD1. V was clipped by 7 bases and J by 5 bases; unmatched bases: 7. Germline CDR1 SQVTM, CDR2 ANQGSEA. CDR3 length: 13 amino acids. CDR3 amino acids: CSAGRDRGTEAFF. CDR3 DNA sequence: TGCAGCGCCGGCCGGGACAGGGGAACTGAAGCTTTCTTT.

Concerning this clonotype itself: A read error is the likely source, as a far larger clone sits one nucleotide away. The V gene is TRBV27, the J gene TRBJ1-1; D not certain. Germline V gene data show CDR1 as MNHEY and CDR2 as SMNVEV (reference sequence). The CDR3 has 15 residues. V shed 6 bases and J shed 3 bases, with 17 bases lying between them. As DNA, the CDR3 is TGTGCCAGCAGGATACGGGTTTGGGTGTACACTGAAGCTTTCTTT. Protein sequence: CASRIRVWVYTEAFF.

The chain has TRBV11-2 and TRBJ2-4, with 8 bases matching TRBD2. The V segment lost 3 bases and the J segment 4 bases; nucleotides outside the gene matches: 11. CDR1 is SGHAT and CDR2 is FQNNGV in the germline V gene. The CDR3 totals 17 residues. CDR3 sequence (DNA): TGTGCCAGCAGCTTGGCCAGAGGGGGACTAGGGAAAAACATTCAGTACTTC. Protein: CASSLARGGLGKNIQYF.

This clonotype was detected ten times or more. The chain uses TRBV3-1 and TRBJ2-1; 9 bases agree with TRBD1. The trim removed 3 bases at V and 16 bases at J, leaving 10 bases unmatched. This CDR3 has 13 residues. Germline CDR1 is LGHDT and CDR2 is YNNKEL (reference sequence). CDR3: CASSHQPGQGNFF. CDR3 sequence (DNA): TGTGCCAGCAGCCACCAACCGGGACAGGGTAACTTCTTC.

Many counts were recorded for this clonotype. This chain connects TRBV9 to TRBJ1-4; possibly TRBD1 for D (5 bases). CDR3 length equals 14 residues. Trimming took off 3 bases at V and 8 bases at J, with 14 bases between the two ends. Germline values: CDR1 SGDLS, CDR2 YYNGEE. CDR3 bases: TGTGCCAGCAGCGCGGGACCAAACCCCGAAAAACTGTTTTTT. Its translation: CASSAGPNPEKLFF.

This clonotype was seen ten or more times. The rearrangement joins TRBV20-1 to TRBJ2-7; D might be TRBD1 or TRBD2, each matching 6 bases. This CDR3 is built from 13 residues. Germline V gene sequence: CDR1 DFQATT, CDR2 SNEGSKA (reference sequence). Written as DNA, the CDR3 is TGCAGCGCCAGGGGAGGCGTAAGGGACGAGCAGTACTTC. Protein product: CSARGGVRDEQYF.

The table lists this clonotype with many counts. CDR3 region: CASSLASFTDTQYF. The CDR3 nucleotides are TGTGCCAGCAGCTTAGCGAGTTTCACAGATACGCAGTATTTT. The chain recombines TRBV11-1 with TRBJ2-3; D not certain. This CDR3 has 14 amino acids. The V end lost 0 bases, the J end lost 2 bases, and 6 bases lay between the germline ends. From germline, CDR1 is SGHAT and CDR2 FQDESV (reference sequence).

This clonotype was counted between two and nine times. It may be a read error: a sequence one base away is much more abundant. The chain uses TRBV12-3 or TRBV12-4 and TRBJ1-6, with TRBD1 as a possible D gene (5 bases). The CDR3 length is 14 residues. The CDR3 coding sequence is TGTGCCAGCAGTTTGGGCCAGGGTGCTTCACCCTTCCACTTT. It is translated as CASSLGQGASPFHF.

This clonotype was counted at least ten times. The rearrangement joins TRBV7-8 to TRBJ2-2, with 11 bases lining up with TRBD2. This CDR3 has 16 amino acids. The germline V gene encodes CDR1 SGHVS and CDR2 FQNEAQ. The J segment lost 6 bases and the V segment lost 1 base, leaving 4 bases of the junction unmatched. CDR3 bases: TGTGCCAGCAGCTTAGAACTAGCGGGGGTGGCCGGGGAGCTGTTTTTT. It codes for CASSLELAGVAGELFF.

This clonotype came up many times. J is TRBJ2-3 and V is TRBV9, with a tentative D call TRBD1 (5 bases). Trimming pared 4 bases from V and 2 bases from J, leaving 11 bases between. Germline CDR1 reads SGDLS; CDR2 reads YYNGEE. The CDR3 is made up of 14 amino acids. The CDR3 here is CASSFWGPTDTQYF. The CDR3 nucleotides read TGTGCCAGCAGCTTTTGGGGCCCCACAGATACGCAGTATTTT.